This T cell receptor beta chain was sequenced in a study of T cell clonotyping in hematopoietic cell transplantation. As regards this clone: Its antigen is undetermined.

There are 14 residues in the CDR3. Deletions cut 4 bases from V and 10 bases from J, with 19 bases between. The germline gives CDR1 MNHEY, CDR2 SMNVEV (reference sequence). Samples: about 28 days before transplant, then days 30, 100 and 180 after. Findings and limits, study-wide: Recipient TCR diversity dropped after transplant; expanded clonotypes rose from day 30 to 180. At the given depth, recipient repertoires were over 95% de novo clonotypes.

Only in-frame clones appear in the TCRdb table, and some are missing; sequencing was by immunoSEQ multiplex PCR. The sample shows about 7,500 clones, roughly 92% of them seen only once. The starting material was PBMCs, obtained 180 days after allogeneic stem cell transplant. The chain is built from TRBV27 and TRBJ1-1; possible D gene TRBD1, 6 bases. This receptor was taken from a female patient in her fifties or sixties who had an allogeneic stem cell transplant from an unrelated donor, so the T cells may come from the graft donor. Some clones in this sample may be carry-over from other donors' samples. The CDR3 is CASSYVQGSVGAFF. CDR3 DNA: TGTGCCAGCAGTTACGTACAGGGATCCGTGGGAGCTTTCTTT.